The 19 T cell receptor beta chains below all came from one sample that was sequenced in a study of blood T cells in healthy people across ages. With a J-beta primer mix and a sample-barcoded 5' primer, a second PCR ran roughly 6 to 11 cycles. TCRdb reprocessed the 5' RACE reads via MiXCR and lists one record per CDR3 protein. The data show 1.5 million to 2 million distinct CDR3 sequences, with around 40% seen just once and under 25% held by the top ten. Sequencing was carried out using blood. All receptors derive from a human donor in good health.

This clonotype has more than one count but fewer than ten. This chain joins TRBV4-1 and TRBJ2-3; the D gene could be TRBD1 or TRBD2 (5 bases each). Germline CDR1 and CDR2: MGHRA and YSYEKL. Trimming took 4 bases from V and 2 from J, leaving 16 bases between them. This CDR3 has 16 residues. This CDR3 is CASSPRDGALTDTQYF. The CDR3 DNA follows: TGCGCCAGCAGCCCTCGGGACGGGGCACTCACAGATACGCAGTATTTT.

This chain uses TRBV27 with TRBJ2-3; 7 bases fit TRBD1. CDR1 is MNHEY, CDR2 SMNVEV, per germline (reference sequence). J was trimmed by 6 bases and V by 8 bases; bases with no gene match: 14. The CDR3 sequence is 15 residues long. The CDR3 reads CASASGTDLRDTQYF. Written as DNA, the CDR3 is TGTGCCAGCGCTTCCGGGACAGATTTGAGGGATACGCAGTATTTT.

The chain has TRBV5-1 and TRBJ1-2; 9 bases are a match to TRBD1. Germline assignment: CDR1 SGHRS and CDR2 YFSETQ. The CDR3 contains 13 residues. V shed 3 bases and J 10 bases; nucleotides not matched to a gene: 7. CDR3 in DNA: TGCGCCAGCAGCTACCCGGGACAGGGACACTACACCTTC. It codes for CASSYPGQGHYTF.

The chain combines TRBV24-1 with TRBJ1-2, with D perhaps TRBD1 (6 bases). The germline V gene encodes CDR1 KGHDR and CDR2 SFDVKD. The V gene lost 5 bases and the J gene lost 5 bases, with 20 bases spanning the gap. The CDR3 covers 16 residues. CDR3 amino acids: CATSARGRGKEYGYTF. DNA of the CDR3: TGTGCCACCAGTGCCCGCGGTAGGGGGAAGGAATATGGCTACACCTTC.

CDR3 residues: CSVVVSGGDTQYF. For the CDR3, the DNA is TGCAGCGTTGTAGTTAGCGGGGGAGATACGCAGTATTTT. The J gene is TRBJ2-3, the V gene TRBV29-1; TRBD2 aligns across 9 bases. This CDR3 comprises 13 residues. Germline values: CDR1 SQVTM, CDR2 ANQGSEA. With V trimmed by 4 bases and J by 5 bases, 4 bases remained unmatched.

V and J are TRBV11-1 and TRBJ1-1, with D maybe TRBD1 (5 bases). The CDR3 runs 14 residues. The germline CDR1 and CDR2 sequences are SGHAT and FQDESV (reference sequence). Trimming shortened V by 5 bases and J by 4 bases, and 14 bases separated the two germline ends. The CDR3 DNA sequence: TGTGCCAGCAGCCTATACAGGACGTCCACTGAAGCTTTCTTT. It translates to CASSLYRTSTEAFF.

This clonotype was counted a few times. The chain has TRBV6-2 or TRBV6-3 and TRBJ2-1; D not resolved. The CDR3 is made up of 12 amino acids. The ends were cut back, 1 base at V and 10 bases at J, with 8 bases in the middle. Germline V CDR1 and CDR2: MNHEY, SVGEGT. The DNA for the CDR3 is TGTGCCAGCAGTTACTTTCGAAGGGAGCAGTTCTTC. Residues: CASSYFRREQFF.

The rearrangement uses TRBV7-9 and TRBJ1-1; D gene uncertain. Germline values: CDR1 SEHNR, CDR2 FQNEAQ (reference sequence). Between the trimmed V and J ends, which lost 5 bases and 5 bases, there was a span of 9 bases. The CDR3 contains 12 residues. The CDR3 nucleotides are TGTGCCAGCAGCCCTCTGAGGACTGAAGCTTTCTTT. Its protein is CASSPLRTEAFF.

This clonotype occurred a few times. The rearrangement links TRBV4-3 to TRBJ2-3, with no clear D. The CDR3 totals 12 residues. The V gene's germline CDR1 is LGHNA and CDR2 YSLEER. Trimming took 0 bases from V and 7 from J, leaving 5 bases between them. The CDR3 is CASSQDLNTQYF. The CDR3 DNA reads as TGCGCCAGCAGCCAAGATCTGAATACGCAGTATTTT.

The CDR3 DNA follows: TGTGCCAGCAGCCTGGGACAGGACCTTAACTATGGCTACACCTTC. Protein sequence: CASSLGQDLNYGYTF. The chain uses TRBV7-6 and TRBJ1-2; 8 bases line up with TRBD1. CDR3 length: 15 amino acids. In germline, CDR1 is SGHVS, CDR2 FNYEAQ. With 5 bases clipped from V and 1 base from J, the junction kept 6 bases outside the gene matches.

In nucleotides, the CDR3 is TGTGCCAGCAGCCCCGTCAGGGTTACCGGGGAGCTGTTTTTT. It encodes CASSPVRVTGELFF. The J gene is TRBJ2-2, the V gene TRBV7-9; TRBD1 is a possible D gene (5 bases). V lost 5 bases to trimming and J lost 5 bases, with 12 bases between them. Per germline, CDR1 SEHNR and CDR2 FQNEAQ (reference sequence). CDR3 length equals 14 residues. Full variable domain (remainder filled in from reference TRBV7-9 and TRBJ2-2): DTGVSQNPRHKITKRGQNVTFRCDPISEHNRLYWYRQTLGQGPEFLTYFQNEAQLEKSRLLSDRFSAERPKGSFSTLEIQRTEQGDSAMYLCASSPVRVTGELFFGEGSRLTVL.

The genes are TRBV10-3 and TRBJ2-1; D gene ambiguous. Germline CDR1 is ENHRY and CDR2 is SYGVKD. V lost 11 bases and J 4 bases, leaving 9 bases between the germline ends. The CDR3 covers 11 residues. The CDR3 nucleotides read TGTGCCGTCACAAATTACAATGAGCAGTTCTTC. Protein sequence: CAVTNYNEQFF.

This clonotype was seen just once. V usage is TRBV12-3 or TRBV12-4 and J usage is TRBJ2-2, with TRBD1 matching over 7 bases. V gave up 6 bases and J gave up 4 bases; unmatched junction bases: 14. The CDR3 length is 17 residues. CDR3 residues: CASRPFGRGLSTGELFF. Written as DNA, the CDR3 is TGTGCCAGCAGGCCGTTTGGAAGGGGGCTGTCCACCGGGGAGCTGTTTTTT.

In DNA form, the CDR3 reads TGCGCCAGCAGCCAAGATTTAGGCGGGGGAGACTCCTACAATGAGCAGTTCTTC. This sequence encodes CASSQDLGGGDSYNEQFF. V gene TRBV4-3 combines with J gene TRBJ2-1; 7 nucleotides agree with TRBD2. The junction had 8 bases not matched to a gene; V was cut back by 0 bases and J by 0 bases. The CDR3 extends over 18 amino acids. Germline V gives CDR1 LGHNA, CDR2 YSLEER.

This chain uses TRBV12-3 or TRBV12-4 with TRBJ2-4, with unresolved D. The CDR3 extends over 15 amino acids. Trimming removed 6 bases at V and 0 bases at J, with 12 bases between. The CDR3 bases are TGTGCCAGCAGCCCCCGGACCCTAGCCAAAAACATTCAGTACTTC. Protein sequence: CASSPRTLAKNIQYF.

The chain combines TRBV6-1 with TRBJ2-3; D ambiguous. CDR1 and CDR2 (germline): MNHNS, SASEGT. The CDR3 sequence is 15 residues long. Trimming stripped 6 bases from V and 1 base from J, with 14 bases between. The CDR3 is CASSPGASGTDTQYF. CDR3 DNA sequence: TGTGCCAGCAGCCCCGGCGCCTCCGGCACAGATACGCAGTATTTT.

The chain recombines TRBV27 with TRBJ1-5; 7 bases fit TRBD1. The V segment lost 5 bases and the J segment 2 bases; nucleotides outside the gene matches: 6. Germline V lookup: CDR1 MNHEY, CDR2 SMNVEV (reference sequence). This CDR3 is built from 15 residues. The CDR3 is CASSIDRAGNQPQHF. CDR3 coding DNA: TGTGCCAGCAGTATCGACAGGGCGGGCAATCAGCCCCAGCATTTT.

This clonotype was recorded a few times. The CDR3 DNA sequence: TGCAGCGTTGAAGGGCTAGGGAATGAGCAGTTCTTC. It encodes CSVEGLGNEQFF. The gene calls are TRBV29-1 and TRBJ2-1; no clear D gene. The CDR3 sequence is 12 residues long. Germline CDR1 reads SQVTM; CDR2 reads ANQGSEA. The ends were cut back, 1 base at V and 7 bases at J, with 8 bases in the middle.

The chain uses TRBV19 and TRBJ1-6; perhaps TRBD1 as D (5 bases). V dropped 3 bases and J dropped 7 bases, with 10 bases sitting between them. Germline CDR1 LNHDA, CDR2 SQIVND (reference sequence). CDR3 size: 14 residues. Written as DNA, the CDR3 is TGTGCCAGTAGTATCGGGGGAGAGAATTCACCCCTCCACTTT. It specifies CASSIGGENSPLHF.